This T cell receptor (beta chain) was sequenced during a study of T cell responses to AZD1222 COVID-19 vaccine. Across the whole study: Samples with a second dose at about 4 or about 12 weeks were pooled together.

Assay: immunoSEQ multiplex PCR; the TCRdb copy retains only in-frame clones and omits some. The sample comprises 120,000 or so clones, 89% of which are singletons, and roughly 1.6% rests with the top ten. Study-wide points: Spike-specific TCR breadth rose after two AZD1222 doses, and depth rose as well. Donors in the cohort were predominantly white British and more often female, and clonal diversity was possibly underestimated.

On this clone itself: Its antigen is unidentified.

The receptor's source is an adult in good health. This material consisted of peripheral blood, taken on day 0 of AZD1222 vaccination.

CDR3 protein: CASSWSGRLLGLRNIQYF. CDR3 nucleotide sequence: TGTGCCAGCAGCTGGAGCGGGAGGCTCCTGGGGCTGAGGAACATTCAGTACTTC. J is TRBJ2-4 and V is TRBV7-6, with TRBD2 identical over 9 bases. V was clipped by 4 bases and J by 7 bases; unmatched bases: 17. The CDR3 covers 18 residues. In germline, CDR1 is SGHVS, CDR2 FNYEAQ.